A selection of T cell receptor beta chains follows, all from one sample in a study of blood T cell repertoires in COVID-19. Sequencing used immunoSEQ multiplex PCR; TCRdb keeps in-frame clones, though not all of them. The table has 230,000 or so clones, 90% seen once. Sequenced input: peripheral blood. Every receptor here comes from a woman aged 60-75 years with COVID-19, enrolled during active disease. Both conserved end residues are part of each CDR3. Fields, in order: clone size, J gene, D gene, V gene, CDR3 protein, CDR3 DNA. A D gene is named only where the DNA matches it firmly. The size entry is marked missing in some rows and otherwise reads once, few, many or a size class.

. TRBJ1-2 TRBD1 TRBV6-5 CASRTTGTRGYTF TGTGCCAGCAGGACGACAGGGACTCGTGGCTACACCTTC
. TRBJ2-7 . TRBV9 CASSAGVTRYEQYF TGTGCCAGCAGCGCGGGAGTGACCCGCTATGAGCAGTACTTC
. TRBJ2-7 TRBD1 TRBV14 CASSQVQGAAEQYF TGTGCCAGCAGCCAAGTACAGGGGGCGGCCGAGCAGTACTTC
. TRBJ1-6 TRBD1 TRBV7-9 CASSPGTASNSPLHF TGTGCCAGCAGCCCCGGGACAGCTAGTAATTCACCCCTCCACTTT
. TRBJ2-7 . TRBV20-1 CSASSRDTYEQYF TGCAGTGCTAGTTCCCGGGACACCTACGAGCAGTACTTC
. TRBJ2-5 . TRBV27 CASSSLDSPETQYF TGTGCCAGCAGTTCCCTAGACAGTCCGGAGACCCAGTACTTC
. TRBJ1-1 . TRBV2 CASSQQGVGTEAFF TGTGCCAGCAGTCAACAGGGTGTTGGAACTGAAGCTTTCTTT
. TRBJ1-5 . TRBV15 CATSRGKDSTLNQPQHF TGTGCCACCAGCAGAGGCAAGGACAGCACACTAAATCAGCCCCAGCATTTT
once TRBJ1-5 . TRBV15 CATSRDGARRPQHF TGTGCCACCAGCAGAGATGGGGCAAGGCGGCCCCAGCATTTT
. TRBJ1-2 . TRBV15 CATSRDTGVGGYGYTF TGTGCCACCAGCAGAGATACGGGGGTAGGTGGCTATGGCTACACCTTC
. TRBJ1-5 TRBD1 TRBV5-5 CASSKGALHQPQHF TGTGCCAGCAGTAAGGGGGCCCTTCATCAGCCCCAGCATTTT
. TRBJ2-2 TRBD1 TRBV2 CASRENRGTGELFF TGTGCCAGCAGGGAGAACAGGGGGACCGGGGAGCTGTTTTTT
. TRBJ2-7 TRBD2 TRBV9 CASSAGEGPYEQYF TGTGCCAGCAGCGCCGGGGAGGGACCATACGAGCAGTACTTC
once TRBJ2-7 TRBD1 TRBV18 CASSPPGQPYEQYF TGTGCCAGCTCACCTCCGGGACAGCCCTACGAGCAGTACTTC
. TRBJ2-7 TRBD1 TRBV7-9 CASSLADRGNYEQYF TGTGCCAGCAGCTTAGCGGACAGGGGGAACTACGAGCAGTACTTC
. TRBJ2-5 TRBD1 TRBV10-3 CATIDNRGVRETQYF TGTGCCACAATCGATAACAGGGGGGTAAGGGAGACCCAGTACTTC
. TRBJ1-2 TRBD1 TRBV5-5 CASSLDWTGSWGYTF TGTGCCAGCAGCTTGGATTGGACAGGGTCTTGGGGCTACACCTTC
. TRBJ1-1 TRBD1 TRBV7-3 CASSLQGAGTEAFF TGTGCCAGCAGCTTACAGGGGGCCGGCACTGAAGCTTTCTTT